The entry below describes one T cell receptor beta chain. Unmatched junction bases numbered 2, after V lost 4 bases and J lost 3 bases. Germline V gene lookup returns CDR1 SEHNR and CDR2 FQNEAQ (reference sequence). The CDR3 is 13 residues long. TCRdb keeps only in-frame clones here, not all; method: immunoSEQ multiplex PCR. Altogether about 130,000 clones are present, roughly four fifths being singletons, with the ten largest covering approximately 6.3%. The time point was: blood 2 weeks post-SBRT. The treatment was: 15 Gy SBRT to primary tumor, nephrectomy 4 weeks later. Radiation-treated patients gave blood at baseline, week 2 and week 4. This sample was taken from a study of radiation and T cells in renal cell carcinoma.

Source: blood, taken from a patient whose treatment included radiotherapy and nephrectomy. The TCR comes from a man between 50 and 59 years old with renal cell carcinoma. This chain joins TRBV7-9 and TRBJ2-7, with 8 nucleotides matching TRBD2. The CDR3: CASSSSGSYEQYF. The CDR3 coding sequence is TGTGCCAGCAGCTCCAGCGGGAGCTACGAGCAGTACTTC.